A selection of T cell receptor beta chains follows, all from one sample in a study of T cells after yellow fever vaccination. MiXCR was run by TCRdb on the 5' RACE reads, yielding one entry per CDR3 protein. In the table there are about 630,000 distinct CDR3 sequences, 12% of which are singletons. Material: PBMCs, obtained on the day of the yellow fever booster vaccination. The source of these receptors is a man in his thirties or forties who received the YFV17D yellow fever vaccine. The CDR3 runs from the conserved cysteine through the conserved F or W. A D gene is named only where the DNA matches it firmly. A clone size is listed for some rows: how often the clone was seen (once, few, many), or a class if it is expanded.

J: TRBJ1-5
size: few
D: -
V: TRBV5-1
CDR3: CASSNTSSGASNQPQHF
DNA: TGCGCCAGCAGCAACACCAGCTCCGGGGCCAGCAATCAGCCCCAGCATTTT

J: TRBJ2-7
size: -
D: -
V: TRBV7-9
CDR3: CASSSRGGIYEQYF
DNA: TGTGCCAGCAGCTCCAGGGGGGGAATCTACGAGCAGTACTTC

J: TRBJ1-5
size: many
D: TRBD1
V: TRBV20-1
CDR3: CSARSGRGRYNQPQHF
DNA: TGCAGTGCTAGATCGGGCAGGGGGCGATACAATCAGCCCCAGCATTTT

J: TRBJ1-1
size: many
D: TRBD1
V: TRBV4-3
CDR3: CASSRDGTGGTEAFF
DNA: TGCGCCAGCAGCCGGGACGGGACAGGGGGCACTGAAGCTTTCTTT

J: TRBJ2-4
size: -
D: -
V: TRBV6-2/TRBV6-3
CDR3: CASSLGGVKNIQYF
DNA: TGTGCCAGCAGTCTCGGGGGTGTGAAAAACATTCAGTACTTC

J: TRBJ2-5
size: few
D: -
V: TRBV18
CDR3: CASSPPRPAGETQYF
DNA: TGTGCCAGCTCACCACCAAGGCCGGCGGGGGAGACCCAGTACTTC

J: TRBJ2-4
size: -
D: -
V: TRBV18
CDR3: CASSPQGEVWTKNIQYF
DNA: TGTGCCAGCTCACCACAGGGAGAGGTCTGGACCAAAAACATTCAGTACTTC

J: TRBJ2-1
size: few
D: -
V: TRBV19
CDR3: CASSMIGGEQFF
DNA: TGTGCCAGTAGTATGATCGGGGGTGAGCAGTTCTTC

J: TRBJ1-1
size: few
D: -
V: TRBV29-1
CDR3: CSVVGRWDTEAFF
DNA: TGCAGCGTCGTGGGCCGGTGGGACACTGAAGCTTTCTTT

J: TRBJ1-4
size: few
D: -
V: TRBV30
CDR3: CAWSVRGGANEKLFF
DNA: TGTGCCTGGAGTGTACGGGGGGGGGCTAATGAAAAACTGTTTTTT

J: TRBJ2-7
size: few
D: -
V: TRBV15
CDR3: CATSRDLDYEQYF
DNA: TGTGCCACCAGCAGAGACTTGGACTACGAGCAGTACTTC

J: TRBJ2-3
size: -
D: -
V: TRBV24-1
CDR3: CATSLTGSSGDTQYF
DNA: TGTGCCACCAGTCTAACCGGGAGTTCAGGAGATACGCAGTATTTT

J: TRBJ2-1
size: -
D: -
V: TRBV4-1
CDR3: CASSRPGQGVFF
DNA: TGCGCCAGCAGCCGGCCGGGACAAGGCGTGTTCTTC

J: TRBJ2-1
size: -
D: -
V: TRBV5-1
CDR3: CASSLSQIHYNEQFF
DNA: TGCGCCAGCAGCTTGAGCCAAATCCACTACAATGAGCAGTTCTTC

J: TRBJ2-7
size: few
D: TRBD2
V: TRBV20-1
CDR3: CSASGTSGPEQYF
DNA: TGCAGTGCTAGCGGGACTAGCGGCCCCGAGCAGTACTTC

J: TRBJ1-3
size: few
D: TRBD1
V: TRBV7-2
CDR3: CASSSQGQAGNTIYF
DNA: TGTGCCAGCAGCTCACAGGGACAGGCCGGAAACACCATATATTTT

J: TRBJ2-7
size: few
D: -
V: TRBV10-3
CDR3: CAISGPGPSYEQYF
DNA: TGTGCCATCAGCGGCCCCGGCCCATCCTACGAGCAGTACTTC

J: TRBJ2-1
size: few
D: TRBD2
V: TRBV9
CDR3: CASSVGVSGRNNEQFF
DNA: TGTGCCAGCAGCGTAGGCGTTAGCGGGAGAAATAATGAGCAGTTCTTC

J: TRBJ2-7
size: few
D: -
V: TRBV5-1
CDR3: CASSLGGASFDEQYF
DNA: TGCGCCAGCAGCTTGGGCGGGGCGAGTTTCGACGAGCAGTACTTC

J: TRBJ2-7
size: -
D: -
V: TRBV7-8
CDR3: CASSSYSTQVYEQYF
DNA: TGTGCCAGCAGCTCGTACAGTACCCAGGTGTACGAGCAGTACTTC

J: TRBJ2-3
size: few
D: -
V: TRBV18
CDR3: CASQGWGPDTQYF
DNA: TGTGCCAGCCAAGGATGGGGGCCAGATACGCAGTATTTT

J: TRBJ2-5
size: -
D: -
V: TRBV5-1
CDR3: CASSLVGRREETQYF
DNA: TGCGCCAGCAGCTTGGTCGGGAGAAGGGAAGAGACCCAGTACTTC

J: TRBJ1-3
size: few
D: -
V: TRBV19
CDR3: CASLRGSSGNTIYF
DNA: TGTGCCAGTTTGCGAGGGAGCTCTGGAAACACCATATATTTT

J: TRBJ2-1
size: few
D: -
V: TRBV30
CDR3: CAWSVMGNEQFF
DNA: TGTGCCTGGAGTGTAATGGGTAATGAGCAGTTCTTC

J: TRBJ2-1
size: few
D: -
V: TRBV20-1
CDR3: CSARVGMGQTRNEQFF
DNA: TGCAGTGCCAGAGTTGGGATGGGCCAGACGAGAAATGAGCAGTTCTTC

J: TRBJ2-3
size: few
D: -
V: TRBV5-1
CDR3: CASSLGVSGGSIGTDTQYF
DNA: TGCGCCAGCAGCTTGGGGGTCTCAGGGGGGAGTATCGGCACAGATACGCAGTATTTT

J: TRBJ2-1
size: few
D: -
V: TRBV4-1
CDR3: CASSQVTGTGADNEQFF
DNA: TGCGCCAGCAGCCAGGTGACAGGGACTGGGGCTGACAATGAGCAGTTCTTC

J: TRBJ2-1
size: -
D: -
V: TRBV7-3
CDR3: CASSPKTGYNEQFF
DNA: TGTGCCAGCAGCCCAAAAACAGGTTACAATGAGCAGTTCTTC

J: TRBJ2-7
size: many
D: -
V: TRBV5-1
CDR3: CASSLDGEQYF
DNA: TGCGCCAGCAGCTTGGATGGGGAGCAGTACTTC

J: TRBJ2-7
size: few
D: -
V: TRBV9
CDR3: CASSPLGAASSYEQYF
DNA: TGTGCCAGCAGCCCCCTGGGAGCGGCCAGCTCCTACGAGCAGTACTTC

J: TRBJ2-7
size: many
D: TRBD2
V: TRBV6-5
CDR3: CASSSPGGPNEQYF
DNA: TGTGCCAGCAGTTCTCCGGGAGGGCCTAACGAGCAGTACTTC

J: TRBJ1-5
size: many
D: TRBD1
V: TRBV5-1
CDR3: CASSLTGQGNQPQHF
DNA: TGCGCCAGCAGTTTGACAGGGCAGGGCAATCAGCCCCAGCATTTT

J: TRBJ2-2
size: few
D: TRBD2
V: TRBV19
CDR3: CASSKSGRGLNTGELFF
DNA: TGTGCCAGTAGTAAGAGCGGGAGAGGCTTGAACACCGGGGAGCTGTTTTTT

J: TRBJ1-1
size: few
D: TRBD1
V: TRBV20-1
CDR3: CSARDLAGGGPLNTEAFF
DNA: TGCAGTGCTAGAGATCTGGCAGGGGGCGGACCTTTGAACACTGAAGCTTTCTTT

J: TRBJ2-3
size: few
D: -
V: TRBV7-3
CDR3: CASSFNPGSATQYF
DNA: TGTGCCAGCAGCTTCAACCCGGGATCCGCTACGCAGTATTTT

J: TRBJ1-2
size: few
D: TRBD1
V: TRBV5-6
CDR3: CASTGTGGNYGYTF
DNA: TGTGCCAGCACCGGGACAGGGGGCAACTATGGCTACACCTTC

J: TRBJ2-1
size: few
D: -
V: TRBV12-3/TRBV12-4
CDR3: CASSPRLPGDNEQFF
DNA: TGTGCCAGCAGCCCCCGTCTACCAGGGGACAATGAGCAGTTCTTC

J: TRBJ2-5
size: -
D: TRBD1
V: TRBV7-2
CDR3: CASSLPGDRAQYF
DNA: TGTGCCAGCAGCTTGCCAGGGGACAGGGCCCAGTACTTC

J: TRBJ2-2
size: -
D: -
V: TRBV4-3
CDR3: CASSQEGSSGTGELFF
DNA: TGCGCCAGCAGCCAAGAAGGGTCTAGTGGCACCGGGGAGCTGTTTTTT

J: TRBJ2-5
size: -
D: TRBD2
V: TRBV11-2
CDR3: CASSLVGLAKETQYF
DNA: TGTGCCAGCAGCTTAGTGGGACTAGCGAAAGAGACCCAGTACTTC

J: TRBJ2-7
size: -
D: TRBD2
V: TRBV10-3
CDR3: CAISESGGSLYEQYF
DNA: TGTGCCATCAGTGAGAGTGGCGGGAGCCTCTACGAGCAGTACTTC

J: TRBJ2-7
size: -
D: TRBD1
V: TRBV20-1
CDR3: CSARTGGVYEQYF
DNA: TGCAGTGCACGGACAGGGGGCGTCTACGAGCAGTACTTC

J: TRBJ2-3
size: -
D: TRBD2
V: TRBV10-3
CDR3: CAIRPGGGEASSTDTQYF
DNA: TGTGCCATCAGACCCGGGGGGGGCGAGGCCTCTAGCACAGATACGCAGTATTTT

J: TRBJ1-6
size: -
D: TRBD1
V: TRBV7-2
CDR3: CASSLERTGWSPLHF
DNA: TGTGCCAGCAGCTTAGAGAGGACAGGGTGGTCACCCCTCCACTTT

J: TRBJ2-3
size: few
D: -
V: TRBV27
CDR3: CASSLSLGPQPPDTQYF
DNA: TGTGCCAGCAGTTTATCGCTGGGGCCCCAACCCCCAGATACGCAGTATTTT

J: TRBJ2-2
size: few
D: -
V: TRBV7-9
CDR3: CASSLVQTGELFF
DNA: TGTGCCAGCAGCTTAGTCCAGACCGGGGAGCTGTTTTTT

J: TRBJ2-3
size: -
D: -
V: TRBV30
CDR3: CAWSAGSTDTQYF
DNA: TGTGCCTGGAGTGCTGGTAGCACAGATACGCAGTATTTT

J: TRBJ2-1
size: few
D: TRBD2
V: TRBV2
CDR3: CASVTGTSGDNEQFF
DNA: TGTGCCAGTGTGACCGGGACTAGCGGCGACAATGAGCAGTTCTTC

J: TRBJ2-7
size: -
D: TRBD2
V: TRBV20-1
CDR3: CSASGVGGSSYEQYF
DNA: TGCAGTGCTAGTGGGGTCGGCGGGAGCTCCTACGAGCAGTACTTC

J: TRBJ2-1
size: -
D: TRBD2
V: TRBV20-1
CDR3: CSASSVSGVLGEQFF
DNA: TGCAGTGCTAGTAGCGTTAGCGGGGTTTTGGGTGAGCAGTTCTTC

J: TRBJ1-1
size: -
D: -
V: TRBV5-8
CDR3: CASSLAPATTEAFF
DNA: TGTGCCAGCAGCTTGGCCCCAGCAACCACTGAAGCTTTCTTT

J: TRBJ1-4
size: many
D: TRBD1
V: TRBV20-1
CDR3: CSARGTGNEKLFF
DNA: TGCAGTGCTAGGGGGACAGGGAATGAAAAACTGTTTTTT

J: TRBJ2-7
size: few
D: TRBD2
V: TRBV7-2
CDR3: CASSLVPGLAGDSTYF
DNA: TGTGCCAGCAGCTTGGTCCCGGGACTAGCGGGCGACAGTACGTACTTC

J: TRBJ2-5
size: -
D: TRBD1
V: TRBV29-1
CDR3: CSAPGQGALETQYF
DNA: TGCAGCGCACCGGGACAGGGGGCTTTAGAGACCCAGTACTTC